The 11 T cell receptor beta chains below were found in one sample sequenced in a study of technical replicates of blood from a handful of donors. TCRdb keeps only in-frame clones here, not all; method: immunoSEQ multiplex PCR. This table holds tens of thousands of clones, 80% to 95% found once. Sequenced sample: T cells isolated from PBMCs. Receptors originate from a human donor in good health.

The chain carries TRBV27 and TRBJ2-1; TRBD2 aligns across 9 bases. Germline loops: CDR1 MNHEY, CDR2 SMNVEV (reference sequence). Trimming took 10 bases from V and 5 from J; bases not matched to a gene: 6. The CDR3 spans 13 residues. The DNA of the CDR3 is TGTGCCACCTTAGCGGGAGTGAACAATGAGCAGTTCTTC. Residues: CATLAGVNNEQFF.

The rearrangement uses TRBV10-3 and TRBJ2-1; D is ambiguous. V was shortened by 0 bases and J by 7 bases, with 7 bases between the two germline ends. This CDR3 has 13 amino acids. Germline CDR1 ENHRY, CDR2 SYGVKD. The CDR3 DNA follows: TGTGCCATCAGTGAGTCGACTTCTAATGAGCAGTTCTTC. It specifies CAISESTSNEQFF.

This chain uses TRBV12-5 with TRBJ1-5, with 8 bases aligning to TRBD1. The CDR3 is 19 amino acids. Germline V gene sequence: CDR1 LGHNT, CDR2 FRNRAP. V shed 7 bases, J shed 0 bases, and the junction held 17 bases outside the gene matches. CDR3 nucleotide sequence: TGTGCTAGTGCCCTCCCCCCCCGGGACAGGCCTTATAGCAATCAGCCCCAGCATTTT. Protein: CASALPPRDRPYSNQPQHF.

The rearrangement uses TRBV7-9 and TRBJ2-1; 7 bases match TRBD1. With V trimmed by 5 bases and J by 6 bases, 4 bases remained unmatched. The CDR3 contains 13 residues. Germline V gene lookup returns CDR1 SEHNR and CDR2 FQNEAQ (reference sequence). The CDR3 region is CASSNRGRNEQFF. The CDR3 nucleotides are TGTGCCAGCAGCAACAGGGGCCGCAATGAGCAGTTCTTC.

This chain links TRBV6-5 with TRBJ2-5; weak D call: TRBD1 (6 bases). CDR3 length: 15 residues. Trimming stripped 6 bases from V and 1 base from J, with 15 bases between. CDR1 MNHEY and CDR2 SVGAGI come from the germline V gene. The CDR3 sequence is CASSGAGRGQETQYF. In nucleotides, the CDR3 is TGTGCCAGCAGCGGGGCGGGCAGGGGCCAAGAGACCCAGTACTTC.

The V gene is TRBV6-1, the J gene TRBJ2-1; D gene unclear. Between the trimmed V and J ends, which lost 2 bases and 9 bases, there was a span of 11 bases. CDR3 length: 13 amino acids. The germline gives CDR1 MNHNS, CDR2 SASEGT. In DNA form, the CDR3 reads TGTGCCAGCAGTGAAATGGCAGTTGGTGAGCAGTTCTTC. As protein: CASSEMAVGEQFF.

The chain uses TRBV5-1 and TRBJ2-5; weak D call: TRBD2 (6 bases). The germline CDR1 and CDR2 sequences are SGHRS and YFSETQ. CDR3 length: 13 residues. V was trimmed by 4 bases and J by 1 base, leaving 8 bases between them. The CDR3 protein is CASSPSAQETQYF. CDR3 nucleotides: TGCGCCAGCAGCCCTAGCGCCCAAGAGACCCAGTACTTC. Drawing the rest from reference TRBV5-1 and TRBJ2-5, the complete variable domain is KAGVTQTPRYLIKTRGQQVTLSCSPISGHRSVSWYQQTPGQGLQFLFEYFSETQRNKGNFPGRFSGRQFSNSRSEMNVSTLELGDSALYLCASSPSAQETQYFGPGTRLLVL.

The chain combines TRBV29-1 with TRBJ2-2; 10 nucleotides align to TRBD1. With V trimmed by 3 bases and J by 6 bases, 4 bases remained unmatched. CDR1 is SQVTM, CDR2 ANQGSEA, per germline. CDR3 length: 14 residues. DNA of the CDR3: TGCAGCGTTGAGGCCGACAGGGGGCCCGGGGAGCTGTTTTTT. Protein sequence: CSVEADRGPGELFF.

The rearrangement uses TRBV6-1 and TRBJ1-5; 7 nucleotides align to TRBD1. Germline CDR1 is MNHNS and CDR2 is SASEGT. The CDR3 is 13 residues long. The V segment lost 8 bases and the J segment 5 bases; nucleotides outside the gene matches: 6. CDR3 DNA: TGTGCCAGCTCGACAGGGTACGATCAGCCCCAGCATTTT. Translating gives CASSTGYDQPQHF.

The rearrangement links TRBV28 to TRBJ2-7; 14 bases map to TRBD2. This CDR3 region has 16 residues. After removal of 3 bases from V and 4 bases from J, the junction contained 5 bases not matched to a gene. Germline CDR1 reads MDHEN; CDR2 reads SYDVKM. The CDR3 DNA reads as TGTGCCAGCAGTTTCCGACTAGCGGGAGGGCTGTACGAGCAGTACTTC. It is translated as CASSFRLAGGLYEQYF.

The CDR3 bases are TGCGCCAGCAGCTTGGGGCAGGTCAACGGGGGGAGTTCCTACGAGCAGTACTTC. Translation gives CASSLGQVNGGSSYEQYF. The chain carries TRBV5-1 and TRBJ2-7, with TRBD2 matching 7 bases. The ends lost 0 bases at V and 1 base at J; junction bases unmatched: 13. There are 18 residues in the CDR3. Germline CDR1 reads SGHRS; CDR2 reads YFSETQ.